The T cell receptor (beta chain) described here comes from a study of cytomegalovirus exposure and HLA in healthy donors. The PCR used 60 Vbeta and 13 Jbeta primers. Sequenced by immunoSEQ multiplex PCR; TCRdb stores in-frame clones only, minus some. The data hold 100,000 to 150,000 clones, with around three quarters observed a single time. From germline, CDR1 is GTSNPN and CDR2 SVGIG (reference sequence). Germline trimming cut 1 base from V and 2 bases from J; bases unmatched to any gene: 6. This CDR3 is 16 amino acids long. The rearrangement links TRBV30 to TRBJ2-1, with TRBD1 matching over 9 bases. Specimen: PBMCs. This receptor was obtained from a male donor in good health and CMV-seropositive. The CDR3 DNA reads TGTGCCTGGAGTGAGATACAGGGGGCCACCTACAATGAGCAGTTCTTC. This codes for CAWSEIQGATYNEQFF.